This T cell receptor (beta chain) was observed in a study of T cell therapy after organ transplantation. Across the study: Therapy products were autologous CMV-specific T cells, peptide-expanded for about 2 weeks. About 85% of the ten patients were clinical responders. Study-wide points: Antirejection and antiviral medication effects could not be assessed. Post-therapy CD8 clonality change correlated inversely with pretherapy clonality.

Details on this clone: What it binds is unknown.

Sequencing was performed with immunoSEQ multiplex PCR; in TCRdb, only in-frame clones are kept and a portion is missing. The sample yields about 50,000 clones, less than 95% seen once. CDR3 length: 12 amino acids. With 2 bases removed from V and 10 bases from J, the gap between germline ends came to 10 bases. Germline CDR1 SGHNT, CDR2 YYREEE (reference sequence). The chain carries TRBV5-4 and TRBJ2-1; weak D call: TRBD2 (5 bases). The TCR originated in a human patient who had received a solid organ transplant and had CMV disease. Sequenced material: CD8+ T cells from blood, taken before autologous CMV-specific T cell therapy. CDR3: CASSFGEREQFF. The CDR3 nucleotides are TGTGCCAGCAGCTTCGGGGAACGCGAGCAGTTCTTC.